This T cell receptor beta chain was sequenced during a study of blood T cells in healthy people across ages. Alongside a J-beta primer mix, a sample-barcoded 5' primer served in a second PCR lasting roughly 7 to 11 cycles. TCRdb analysed the 5' RACE reads with MiXCR anew, one entry per CDR3 protein. Found here are 900,000 to 950,000 distinct CDR3 sequences, about 29% of them singletons; the top ten hold 10%. The study, taken as a whole, reports: Diversity of TCR beta correlated strongly with naive T cell percentage.

V was cut by 4 bases and J by 8 bases, with 17 bases left in between. Germline lookup yields CDR1 MGHRA and CDR2 YSYEKL. There are 14 residues in the CDR3. This clonotype was recorded at least ten times. What it binds is not known. A further study also used this sample, focusing on T cells of mothers and their children. From that report: The study sampled three healthy Caucasian mothers and their six children. Slightly higher overlap, not significant, was seen in related mother-child pairs than in unrelated pairs.

This TCR derives from a middle-aged woman in good health. The source material was blood. This sequence joins TRBV4-1 and TRBJ1-2; D unclear. The CDR3 is CASSPPDTGKGYTF. The CDR3 DNA is TGCGCCAGCAGCCCTCCCGACACCGGTAAGGGCTACACCTTC.